A single sample is the source of the 30 T cell receptor beta chains below, sequenced in a study of blood T cells in healthy people across ages. It was with a sample-barcoded 5' primer and a J-beta primer mix that a second PCR of about 6 to 12 cycles was run. TCRdb used MiXCR to reprocess the 5' RACE reads, holding one entry per CDR3 protein. The sample shows roughly 1,300,000 distinct CDR3 sequences, around 59% of them seen only once. The material sequenced was blood. These receptors originate from a man between 18 and 29 years old in good health.

The chain recombines TRBV25-1 with TRBJ1-2; 8 nucleotides match TRBD1. The V gene end was trimmed by 3 bases and the J gene end by 5 bases; junction bases not matched to a gene: 5. The CDR3 extends over 14 amino acids. Germline V gene sequence: CDR1 MGHDK, CDR2 SYGVNS. The CDR3 here is CASSDDRGEYGYTF. CDR3 in DNA: TGTGCCAGCAGTGACGACAGGGGAGAGTATGGCTACACCTTC.

The CDR3 loop reads CASSPGSPFDIQYF. Written as DNA, the CDR3 is TGTGCCAGCAGTCCCGGATCTCCCTTCGACATTCAGTACTTC. This rearrangement joins TRBV12-3 or TRBV12-4 to TRBJ2-4; no firm D call. The CDR3 covers 14 residues. V lost 5 bases to trimming and J lost 8 bases, with 16 bases between them.

A few counts support this clonotype. The chain carries TRBV4-1 and TRBJ1-2; D remains unclear. Per the germline V gene, CDR1 is MGHRA and CDR2 is YSYEKL. The germline V and J ends were trimmed by 0 bases and 6 bases, with 17 bases remaining between them. This CDR3 has 16 residues. CDR3 nucleotides: TGCGCCAGCAGCCAAGAAAGCGGGTCAGCGGCGGATGGCTACACCTTC. Amino acids: CASSQESGSAADGYTF.

The sample holds many counts of this clonotype. This chain connects TRBV24-1 to TRBJ1-1; a possible D gene is TRBD1 (6 bases). V was shortened by 2 bases and J by 11 bases, with 11 bases between the two germline ends. Per germline, CDR1 KGHDR and CDR2 SFDVKD. This CDR3 region has 12 residues. The CDR3 DNA follows: TGTGCCACCAGTGATTGGGGGGGGGGCGCTTTCTTT. Amino acid sequence: CATSDWGGGAFF.

This clonotype has more than one count but fewer than ten. The rearrangement uses TRBV6-6 and TRBJ2-7; D not certain. Germline loops: CDR1 MNHNY, CDR2 SVGAGI (reference sequence). This CDR3 region has 14 residues. V dropped 5 bases and J dropped 3 bases, with 14 bases sitting between them. CDR3 nucleotide sequence: TGTGCCAGCAGTCCATCGACTCAGGACTACGAGCAGTACTTC. Amino acids: CASSPSTQDYEQYF.

This sequence joins TRBV15 and TRBJ1-2; D perhaps matches TRBD1 (5 bases). The CDR3 length is 15 residues. Germline V gene lookup returns CDR1 LNHNV and CDR2 YYDKDF (reference sequence). V lost 1 base to trimming and J lost 8 bases, with 17 bases between them. DNA for the CDR3: TGTGCCACCAGCAGAGGTGGAACGGAGGGGCAAGGCTACACCTTC. Protein product: CATSRGGTEGQGYTF. Variable domain in full (rest from reference TRBV15 and TRBJ1-2): DAMVIQNPRYQVTQFGKPVTLSCSQTLNHNVMYWYQQKSSQAPKLLFHYYDKDFNNEADTPDNFQSRRPNTSFCFLDIRSPGLGDTAMYLCATSRGGTEGQGYTFGSGTRLTVV.

This clonotype was recorded a few times. Here the CDR3 reads CASSDPGTREQYF. The CDR3 region has the DNA TGTGCCAGCAGTGACCCCGGGACGCGGGAGCAGTACTTC. This sequence joins TRBV25-1 and TRBJ2-5, with 7 bases identical to TRBD2. Looked up from germline, CDR1 is MGHDK and CDR2 is SYGVNS. J lost 11 bases, V lost 3 bases, and 9 bases had no gene match. This CDR3 is built from 13 residues.

V is TRBV6-5 and J is TRBJ2-5; 8 bases match TRBD2. The CDR3 loop spans 14 amino acids. Germline loops: CDR1 MNHEY, CDR2 SVGAGI. J lost 5 bases, V lost 5 bases, and 7 bases had no gene match. CDR3 loop: CASSPRTSSETQYF. CDR3 in DNA: TGTGCCAGCAGTCCCCGGACTAGCAGTGAGACCCAGTACTTC.

The chain couples TRBV15 to TRBJ2-1, with D possibly matching TRBD2 (5 bases). Germline V CDR1 and CDR2: LNHNV, YYDKDF (reference sequence). The CDR3 totals 15 residues. Trimming shortened V by 0 bases and J by 3 bases, and 9 bases separated the two germline ends. The CDR3 nucleotides read TGTGCCACCAGCAGAGAGGCGGGTCGCTACAATGAGCAGTTCTTC. Residues: CATSREAGRYNEQFF.

The chain uses TRBV7-8 and TRBJ2-5, with a weak D call TRBD1 (5 bases). Trimming pared 1 base from V and 0 bases from J, leaving 15 bases between. Germline CDR1 and CDR2: SGHVS and FQNEAQ. This CDR3 contains 17 residues. CDR3 region: CASSLGRWTLNQETQYF. The CDR3 DNA reads TGTGCCAGCAGCTTAGGACGATGGACACTTAACCAAGAGACCCAGTACTTC. The full variable domain, rest sourced from reference TRBV7-8 and TRBJ2-5, is GAGVSQSPRYKVAKRGQDVALRCDPISGHVSLFWYQQALGQGPEFLTYFQNEAQLDKSGLPSDRFFAERPEGSVSTLKIQRTQQEDSAVYLCASSLGRWTLNQETQYFGPGTRLLVL.

The chain carries TRBV7-8 and TRBJ2-7; 9 nucleotides agree with TRBD2. The J call may not be correct, given that the DNA end is closer to TRBJ2-5. Germline values: CDR1 SGHVS, CDR2 FQNEAQ. The CDR3 sequence is 17 residues long. In DNA, the CDR3 is TGTGCCAGCAGCCCCGACCTTAGCGGGAGAGGGGGAGAGACCCAGTACTTC. It translates to CASSPDLSGRGGETQYF.

Comments on this clonotype: At one of its ends the junction is not consistent with the germline gene, which may arise from a read error. The V gene is TRBV6-6, the J gene TRBJ1-5; a weak D match, TRBD1 (5 bases). Germline V gives CDR1 MNHNY, CDR2 SVGAGI (reference sequence). The CDR3 sequence is 13 residues long. CDR3 sequence: CASSDSHNQPQHF. Written as DNA, the CDR3 is TGTGCCAGCAGCGACAGTCACAATCAACCCCAGCATTTT.

This chain joins TRBV6-1 and TRBJ2-7; TRBD1 might be the D (5 bases). The assigned J gene may be wrong: the sequence end matches TRBJ2-5 better. The CDR3 loop spans 14 amino acids. Germline V gene data show CDR1 as MNHNS and CDR2 as SASEGT. The CDR3 loop reads CASTARVSWETQYF. CDR3 coding DNA: TGTGCCAGCACAGCCAGGGTGAGCTGGGAGACCCAGTACTTC.

Only a few counts were recorded for this clonotype. The chain employs TRBV2 and TRBJ2-6; a weak D match, TRBD1 (6 bases). The V and J ends lost 8 bases and 4 bases respectively, with 21 bases between them. CDR3 size: 17 residues. Germline loops: CDR1 SNHLY, CDR2 FYNNEI. The CDR3 spells CASSLDRPSGGANVLTF. Here the CDR3 DNA reads TGTGCCAGCTCTTTAGACAGGCCCTCGGGCGGGGCCAACGTCCTGACTTTC. The variable domain in full, completed from reference TRBV2 and TRBJ2-6, reads EPEVTQTPSHQVTQMGQEVILRCVPISNHLYFYWYRQILGQKVEFLVSFYNNEISEKSEIFDDQFSVERPDGSNFTLKIRSTKLEDSAMYFCASSLDRPSGGANVLTFGAGSRLTVL.

The rearrangement uses TRBV9 and TRBJ2-7; D call uncertain. Germline CDR1 SGDLS, CDR2 YYNGEE. Trimming left V 4 bases short and J 3 bases short, with 5 bases between. This CDR3 is built from 11 residues. DNA of the CDR3: TGTGCCAGCAGCACAGACTACGAGCAGTACTTC. Protein product: CASSTDYEQYF.

The chain links TRBV14 to TRBJ2-3, with D uncertain. CDR1 and CDR2 from the germline V gene are SGHDN and FVKESK. V shed 1 base and J shed 3 bases, with 8 bases lying between them. This CDR3 is built from 14 residues. The chain's CDR3 is CASSQGAITDTQYF. CDR3 DNA sequence: TGTGCCAGCAGCCAAGGAGCGATTACAGATACGCAGTATTTT.

The V and J genes are TRBV4-2 and TRBJ2-7; D might be TRBD1 (6 bases). This CDR3 region has 15 residues. CDR1 is LGHNA, CDR2 YNFKEQ, per germline. The V and J ends lost 1 base and 3 bases respectively, with 13 bases between them. The CDR3 sequence: CASSQVETGYYEQYF. In nucleotides, the CDR3 is TGTGCCAGCAGCCAAGTGGAGACAGGTTACTACGAGCAGTACTTC.

The chain links TRBV20-1 to TRBJ2-7, with no clear D. This CDR3 spans 13 amino acids. V was clipped by 6 bases and J by 6 bases, with 18 bases between them. Germline V lookup: CDR1 DFQATT, CDR2 SNEGSKA (reference sequence). For the CDR3, the DNA is TGCAGTGCCCCCAAAACTTCCTCCCGCGAGCAGTACTTC. This sequence encodes CSAPKTSSREQYF.

Here the CDR3 reads CSAMEILGTDTQYF. CDR3 nucleotide sequence: TGCAGTGCTATGGAGATTCTTGGCACAGATACGCAGTATTTT. The chain couples TRBV20-1 to TRBJ2-3, with D unclear. This CDR3 comprises 14 residues. Looked up from germline, CDR1 is DFQATT and CDR2 is SNEGSKA (reference sequence). Trimming removed 4 bases from V and 1 base from J, with 12 bases in between.

This clonotype has just a few counts. This chain uses TRBV29-1 with TRBJ2-3, with TRBD1 identical over 8 bases. Trimming removed 8 bases from V and 5 bases from J; junction bases left unmatched: 9. Germline lookup yields CDR1 SQVTM and CDR2 ANQGSEA. This CDR3 spans 13 amino acids. CDR3 residues: CSTADRVGDTQYF. The CDR3 bases are TGCAGCACTGCGGACAGGGTGGGAGATACGCAGTATTTT.

The CDR3 DNA reads TGTGCCAGCAATGACCGGGACAGGCGCTACGAGCAGTACTTC. Its translation: CASNDRDRRYEQYF. The V gene is TRBV28, the J gene TRBJ2-7, with 8 bases lining up with TRBD1. From germline, CDR1 is MDHEN and CDR2 SYDVKM. The junction had 8 bases not matched to a gene; V was cut back by 7 bases and J by 3 bases. The CDR3 has 14 residues.

The V call is TRBV5-1, the J call TRBJ2-7, with D tentatively TRBD2 (5 bases). Trimming stripped 5 bases from V and 2 bases from J, with 14 bases between. Germline-derived CDR1 and CDR2 are SGHRS and YFSETQ. The CDR3 sequence is 14 residues long. The CDR3 loop reads CASRYTATTYEQYF. For the CDR3, the DNA is TGCGCCAGCAGATACACAGCGACTACCTACGAGCAGTACTTC.

This clonotype was detected a few times. V gene TRBV4-3 combines with J gene TRBJ1-6; D gene ambiguous. Trimming removed 0 bases from V and 9 bases from J, with 6 bases in between. Germline CDR1 and CDR2: LGHNA and YSLEER. The CDR3 is made up of 13 amino acids. CDR3 DNA: TGCGCCAGCAGCCAAGATCGGACTTCACCCCTCCACTTT. Its protein is CASSQDRTSPLHF.

The chain couples TRBV10-3 to TRBJ2-2; D remains unclear. The CDR3 loop spans 13 amino acids. Germline CDR1 is ENHRY and CDR2 is SYGVKD. The CDR3 DNA is TGTGGCGCAAGGTCGGGGAACACCGGGGAGCTGTTTTTT. The encoded protein is CGARSGNTGELFF.

The V call is TRBV6-5, the J call TRBJ1-1; 8 nucleotides match TRBD1. The CDR3 runs 14 residues. Germline CDR1 is MNHEY and CDR2 is SVGAGI. J was trimmed by 1 base and V by 5 bases; bases with no gene match: 3. The DNA of the CDR3 is TGTGCCAGCAGTACGGACAGGGAGAACACTGAAGCTTTCTTT. Translating it yields CASSTDRENTEAFF.

This clonotype was seen only a few times. The chain employs TRBV12-3 or TRBV12-4 and TRBJ2-1; 9 bases are shared with TRBD2. V shed 6 bases and J 8 bases; nucleotides not matched to a gene: 11. The CDR3 is made up of 15 amino acids. This CDR3 is CASRISGRVGYEQFF. CDR3 nucleotide sequence: TGTGCCAGCAGGATTAGCGGGAGAGTAGGCTATGAGCAGTTCTTC.

This rearrangement joins TRBV11-2 to TRBJ2-3, with a possible D match to TRBD2 (5 bases). This CDR3 region has 16 residues. Trimming stripped 3 bases from V and 0 bases from J, with 13 bases between. The germline V gene has CDR1 SGHAT and CDR2 FQNNGV. CDR3 coding DNA: TGTGCCAGCAGCTTGCTTCCCGGGGAAAGCACAGATACGCAGTATTTT. Its translation: CASSLLPGESTDTQYF.

This rearrangement joins TRBV11-2 to TRBJ1-1; the D gene is possibly TRBD1 (5 bases). Per germline, CDR1 SGHAT and CDR2 FQNNGV. This CDR3 is built from 16 residues. V was cut by 2 bases and J by 5 bases, with 18 bases left in between. The CDR3 DNA reads TGTGCCAGCAGCTTATGGAGGTACGGGGGAAGGACTGAAGCTTTCTTT. This translates into CASSLWRYGGRTEAFF.

V and J are TRBV4-1 and TRBJ1-6; TRBD1 matches 9 bases. The CDR3 contains 18 residues. The J segment lost 1 base and the V segment lost 5 bases, leaving 9 bases of the junction unmatched. The V gene's germline CDR1 is MGHRA and CDR2 YSYEKL. In DNA form, the CDR3 reads TGCGCCAGCAGCTTACGGACAGGGGAATTATCCTATAATTCACCCCTCCACTTT. Its translation: CASSLRTGELSYNSPLHF.

The chain has TRBV3-1 and TRBJ1-5, with 9 nucleotides matching TRBD1. Germline V CDR1 and CDR2: LGHDT, YNNKEL (reference sequence). V lost 1 base and J lost 0; bases outside the gene matches: 1. The CDR3 totals 16 residues. CDR3 residues: CASSQATGGSNQPQHF. The DNA for the CDR3 is TGTGCCAGCAGCCAAGCGACAGGGGGTAGCAATCAGCCCCAGCATTTT.